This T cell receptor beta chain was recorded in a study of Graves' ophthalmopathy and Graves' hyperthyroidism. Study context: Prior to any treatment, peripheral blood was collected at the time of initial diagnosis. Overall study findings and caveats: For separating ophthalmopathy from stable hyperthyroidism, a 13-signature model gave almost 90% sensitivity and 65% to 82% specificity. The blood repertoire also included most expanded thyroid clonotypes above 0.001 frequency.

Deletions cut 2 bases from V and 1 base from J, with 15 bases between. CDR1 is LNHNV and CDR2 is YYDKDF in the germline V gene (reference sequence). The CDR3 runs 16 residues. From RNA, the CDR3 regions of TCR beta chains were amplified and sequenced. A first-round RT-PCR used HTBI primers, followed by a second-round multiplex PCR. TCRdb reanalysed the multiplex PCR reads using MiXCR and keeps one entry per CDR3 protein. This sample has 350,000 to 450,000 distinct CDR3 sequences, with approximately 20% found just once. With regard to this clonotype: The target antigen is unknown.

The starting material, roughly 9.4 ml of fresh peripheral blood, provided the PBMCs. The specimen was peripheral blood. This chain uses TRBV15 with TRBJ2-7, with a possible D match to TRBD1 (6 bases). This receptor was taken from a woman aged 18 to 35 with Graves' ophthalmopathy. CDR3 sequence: CATSRPPGQGSYEQYF. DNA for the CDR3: TGTGCCACCAGCAGACCTCCAGGGCAGGGGTCCTACGAGCAGTACTTC.